Listed here are 9 T cell receptor beta chains from one sample, sequenced in a study of T cell repertoires in cytomegalovirus infection. TCRdb reprocessed the reads via MiXCR and lists one record per CDR3 protein. Of 450,000 to 650,000 distinct CDR3 sequences listed, more than 25% were seen once; the top ten hold 13%. Sequenced input: PBMCs. The receptors here all came from a human donor in good health (CMV status not recorded). Some clones in this sample may be carry-over from other donors' samples.

This rearrangement joins TRBV19 to TRBJ2-3, with 8 bases lining up with TRBD2. The germline V gene has CDR1 LNHDA and CDR2 SQIVND (reference sequence). V lost 2 bases to trimming and J lost 3 bases; unmatched junction nucleotides: 4. CDR3 size: 15 residues. The CDR3 loop reads CASSISGSATDTQYF. CDR3 bases: TGTGCCAGTAGTATAAGCGGGAGTGCGACAGATACGCAGTATTTT.

CDR3 in amino acids: CASSQVAQNTGELFF. The CDR3 DNA is TGTGCCAGCAGCCAAGTAGCTCAGAACACCGGGGAGCTGTTTTTT. The chain uses TRBV4-2 and TRBJ2-2; no reliable D call. The CDR3 sequence is 15 residues long. With 1 base removed from V and 1 base from J, the gap between germline ends came to 7 bases. The V gene's germline CDR1 is LGHNA and CDR2 YNFKEQ.

This clonotype was observed many times. The rearrangement joins TRBV7-8 to TRBJ2-7, with no clear D. Between the trimmed V and J ends, which lost 3 bases and 1 base, there was a span of 7 bases. Germline V CDR1 and CDR2: SGHVS, FQNEAQ. The length of the CDR3 is 13 residues. CDR3 DNA sequence: TGTGCCAGCAGCTTGCTCACGTCCTACGAGCAGTACTTC. Translating it yields CASSLLTSYEQYF. Variable domain in full (rest from reference TRBV7-8 and TRBJ2-7): GAGVSQSPRYKVAKRGQDVALRCDPISGHVSLFWYQQALGQGPEFLTYFQNEAQLDKSGLPSDRFFAERPEGSVSTLKIQRTQQEDSAVYLCASSLLTSYEQYFGPGTRLTVT.

The CDR3 is CASSRLGDYEQYF. The CDR3, as DNA: TGTGCCAGCAGCCGCCTCGGGGACTACGAGCAGTACTTC. The V call is TRBV7-9, the J call TRBJ2-7; a weak D match, TRBD2 (5 bases). Germline V gene sequence: CDR1 SEHNR, CDR2 FQNEAQ (reference sequence). The V end lost 5 bases, the J end lost 3 bases, and 11 bases lay between the germline ends. The CDR3 has 13 residues.

This clonotype was recorded a few times. CDR3 DNA: TGCAGTGCTAGAGATCGCCACCGGGACTCACCCTGGGAGACCCAGTACTTC. Translating gives CSARDRHRDSPWETQYF. This chain joins TRBV20-1 and TRBJ2-5; possibly TRBD2 for D (6 bases). CDR1 and CDR2 from the germline V gene are DFQATT and SNEGSKA (reference sequence). CDR3 length: 17 residues. Trimming removed 0 bases from V and 5 bases from J, with 22 bases in between.

The chain combines TRBV6-2 or TRBV6-3 with TRBJ2-7; possibly TRBD2 for D (6 bases). Germline assignment: CDR1 MNHEY and CDR2 SVGEGT. Trimming removed 2 bases at V and 2 bases at J, with 10 bases between. The CDR3 spans 14 residues. DNA for the CDR3: TGTGCCAGCAGTTACGAGGGAGGTGCCTACGAGCAGTACTTC. Protein product: CASSYEGGAYEQYF.

This clonotype was seen a few times. V usage is TRBV28 and J usage is TRBJ2-1; no definite D call. V was trimmed by 6 bases and J by 9 bases, leaving 18 bases between them. The CDR3 consists of 14 residues. Germline V gene lookup returns CDR1 MDHEN and CDR2 SYDVKM. Written as DNA, the CDR3 is TGTGCCAGCAGCGAGACTTTTCGAGAACCTGAGCAGTTCTTC. The encoded protein is CASSETFREPEQFF.

This clonotype showed up just a few times. CDR3 region: CASSLGSPGTQYF. For the CDR3, the DNA is TGTGCCAGCAGCTTGGGCAGCCCCGGGACCCAGTACTTC. The V call is TRBV5-5, the J call TRBJ2-5, with D hard to call. CDR3 length equals 13 residues. Per germline, CDR1 SGHKS and CDR2 YYEKEE (reference sequence). V lost 0 bases, J lost 7 bases, and 10 bases lay in between.

The J gene is TRBJ1-2, the V gene TRBV28; possible D gene TRBD1, 6 bases. Germline CDR1 is MDHEN and CDR2 is SYDVKM. The V end was cut by 6 bases, the J end by 1 base, with 18 bases between. CDR3 length: 16 residues. CDR3 DNA: TGTGCCAGCAGCCCCATATTTCCGGGACATAACTATGGCTACACCTTC. Translated, it gives CASSPIFPGHNYGYTF.